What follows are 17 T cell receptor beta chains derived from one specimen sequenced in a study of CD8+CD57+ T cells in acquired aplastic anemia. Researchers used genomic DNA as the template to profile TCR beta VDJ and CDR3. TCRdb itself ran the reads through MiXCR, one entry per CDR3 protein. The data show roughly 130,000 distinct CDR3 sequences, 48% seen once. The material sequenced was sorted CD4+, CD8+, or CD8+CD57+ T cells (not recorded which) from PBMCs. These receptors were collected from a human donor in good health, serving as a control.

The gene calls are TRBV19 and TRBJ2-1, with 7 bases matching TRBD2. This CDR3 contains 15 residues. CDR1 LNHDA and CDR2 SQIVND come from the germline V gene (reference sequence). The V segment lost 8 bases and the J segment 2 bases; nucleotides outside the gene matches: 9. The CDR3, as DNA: TGTGCCAGTGCTTTGGGAGGGATGGCCTACAATGAGCAGTTCTTC. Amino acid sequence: CASALGGMAYNEQFF.

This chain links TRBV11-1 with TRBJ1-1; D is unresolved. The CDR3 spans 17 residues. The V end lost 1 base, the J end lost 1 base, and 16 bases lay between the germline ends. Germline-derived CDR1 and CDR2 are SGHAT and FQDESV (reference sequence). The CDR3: CASSLGAPGEPNTEAFF. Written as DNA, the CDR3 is TGTGCCAGCAGCTTAGGTGCTCCCGGGGAACCGAACACTGAAGCTTTCTTT.

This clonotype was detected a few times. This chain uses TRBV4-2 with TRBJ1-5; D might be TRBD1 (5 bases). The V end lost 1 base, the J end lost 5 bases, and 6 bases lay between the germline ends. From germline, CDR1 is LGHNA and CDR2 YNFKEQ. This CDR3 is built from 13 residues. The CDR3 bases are TGTGCCAGCAGCCAAGGGGGGGATCAGCCCCAGCATTTT. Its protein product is CASSQGGDQPQHF.

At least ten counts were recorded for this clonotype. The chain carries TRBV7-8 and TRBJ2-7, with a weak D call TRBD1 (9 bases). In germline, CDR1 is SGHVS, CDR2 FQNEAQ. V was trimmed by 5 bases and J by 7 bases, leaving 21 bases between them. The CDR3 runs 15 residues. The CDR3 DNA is TGTGCCAGCAGCGCCCGGGGGGGGACAGGGAGGGAGCAGTACTTC. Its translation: CASSARGGTGREQYF.

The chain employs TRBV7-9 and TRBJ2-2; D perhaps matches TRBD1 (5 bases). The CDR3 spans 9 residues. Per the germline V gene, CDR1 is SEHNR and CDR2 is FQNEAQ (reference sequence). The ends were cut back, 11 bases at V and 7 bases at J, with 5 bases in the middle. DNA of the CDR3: TGTGCCCAGGGCGGGGAGCTGTTTTTT. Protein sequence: CAQGGELFF.

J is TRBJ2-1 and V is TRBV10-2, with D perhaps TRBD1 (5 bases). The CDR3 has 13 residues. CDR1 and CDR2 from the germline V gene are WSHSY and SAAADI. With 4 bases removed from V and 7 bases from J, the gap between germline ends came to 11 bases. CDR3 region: CASSAVGENEQFF. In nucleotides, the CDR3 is TGCGCCAGCAGTGCGGTAGGGGAAAATGAGCAGTTCTTC.

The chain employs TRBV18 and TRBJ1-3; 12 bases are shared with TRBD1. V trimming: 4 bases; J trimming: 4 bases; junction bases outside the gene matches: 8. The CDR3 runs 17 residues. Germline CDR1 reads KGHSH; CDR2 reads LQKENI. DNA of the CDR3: TGTGCCAGCTCACTAGCCGGGACAGGGGGCTTCGGAAACACCATATATTTT. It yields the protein CASSLAGTGGFGNTIYF.

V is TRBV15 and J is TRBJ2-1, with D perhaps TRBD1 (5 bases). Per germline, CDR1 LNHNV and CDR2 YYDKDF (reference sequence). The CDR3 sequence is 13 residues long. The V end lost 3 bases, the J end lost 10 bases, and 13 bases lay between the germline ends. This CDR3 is CATSRDTSYEQFF. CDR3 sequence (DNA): TGTGCCACCAGCAGGGACACTTCCTACGAGCAGTTCTTC. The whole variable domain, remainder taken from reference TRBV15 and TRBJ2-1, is DAMVIQNPRYQVTQFGKPVTLSCSQTLNHNVMYWYQQKSSQAPKLLFHYYDKDFNNEADTPDNFQSRRPNTSFCFLDIRSPGLGDTAMYLCATSRDTSYEQFFGPGTRLTVL.

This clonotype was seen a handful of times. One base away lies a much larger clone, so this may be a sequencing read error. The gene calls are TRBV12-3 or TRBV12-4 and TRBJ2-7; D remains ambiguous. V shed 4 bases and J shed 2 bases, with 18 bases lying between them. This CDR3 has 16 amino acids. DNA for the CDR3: TGTGCCAGCAGTTACACTCATACGGAGAGCCCCTACGAGCAGTACTTC. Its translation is CASSYTHTESPYEQYF.

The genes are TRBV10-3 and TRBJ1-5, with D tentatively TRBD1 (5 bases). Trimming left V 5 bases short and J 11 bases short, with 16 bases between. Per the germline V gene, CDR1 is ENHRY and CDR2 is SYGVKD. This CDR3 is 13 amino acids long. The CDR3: CAISRAGRETQHF. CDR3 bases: TGTGCCATCAGTCGGGCAGGGAGGGAGACCCAGCATTTT.

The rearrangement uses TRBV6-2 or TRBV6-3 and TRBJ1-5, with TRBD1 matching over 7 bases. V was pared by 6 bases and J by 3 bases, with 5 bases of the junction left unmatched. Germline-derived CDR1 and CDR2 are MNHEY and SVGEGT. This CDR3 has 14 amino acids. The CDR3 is CASSYRGFNQPQHF. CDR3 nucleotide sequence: TGTGCCAGCAGCTACAGGGGTTTCAATCAGCCCCAGCATTTT.

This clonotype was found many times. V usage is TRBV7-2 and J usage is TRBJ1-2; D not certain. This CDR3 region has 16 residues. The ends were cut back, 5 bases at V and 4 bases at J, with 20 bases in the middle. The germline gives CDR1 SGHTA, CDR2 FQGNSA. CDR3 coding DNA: TGTGCCAGCAGCCAACCCGACCCCCGGTGGACCTATGGCTACACCTTC. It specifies CASSQPDPRWTYGYTF.

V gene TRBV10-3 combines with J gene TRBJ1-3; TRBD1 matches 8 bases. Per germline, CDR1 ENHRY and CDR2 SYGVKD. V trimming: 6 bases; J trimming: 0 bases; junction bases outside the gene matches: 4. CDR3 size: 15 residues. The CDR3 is CAISYTGGSGNTIYF. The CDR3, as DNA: TGTGCCATCAGCTACACAGGGGGCTCTGGAAACACCATATATTTT.

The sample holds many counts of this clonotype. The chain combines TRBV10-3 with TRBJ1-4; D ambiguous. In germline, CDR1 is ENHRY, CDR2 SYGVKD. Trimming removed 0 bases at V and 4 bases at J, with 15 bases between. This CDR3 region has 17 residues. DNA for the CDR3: TGTGCCATCAGTGAGTCTTCAGGAGAACAAATTAATGAAAAACTGTTTTTT. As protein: CAISESSGEQINEKLFF.

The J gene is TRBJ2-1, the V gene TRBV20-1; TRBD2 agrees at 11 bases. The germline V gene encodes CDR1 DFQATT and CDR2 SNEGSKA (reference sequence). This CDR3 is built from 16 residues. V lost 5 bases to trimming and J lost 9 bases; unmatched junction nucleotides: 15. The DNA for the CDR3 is TGCAGTGCTGCCGTAGCGGGGGGGCGGGATGCGGGTGAGCAGTTCTTC. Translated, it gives CSAAVAGGRDAGEQFF.

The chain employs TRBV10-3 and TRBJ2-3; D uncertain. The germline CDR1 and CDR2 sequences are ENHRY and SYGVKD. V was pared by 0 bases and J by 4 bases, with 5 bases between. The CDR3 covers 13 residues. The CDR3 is CAISESRADTQYF. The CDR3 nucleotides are TGTGCCATCAGTGAGTCCCGTGCAGATACGCAGTATTTT.

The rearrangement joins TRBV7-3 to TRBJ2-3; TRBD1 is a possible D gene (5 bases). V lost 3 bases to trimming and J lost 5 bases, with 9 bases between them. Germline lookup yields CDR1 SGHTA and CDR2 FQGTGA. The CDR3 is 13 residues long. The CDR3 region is CASSLTQGDTQYF. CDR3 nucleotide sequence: TGTGCCAGCAGCTTGACCCAGGGAGATACGCAGTATTTT. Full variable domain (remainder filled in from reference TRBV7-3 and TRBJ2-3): GAGVSQTPSNKVTEKGKYVELRCDPISGHTALYWYRQSLGQGPEFLIYFQGTGAADDSGLPNDRFFAVRPEGSVSTLKIQRTERGDSAVYLCASSLTQGDTQYFGPGTRLTVL.